This entry is about one T cell receptor (beta chain). What it binds is unknown. This specimen comes from a study of radiotherapy plus CTLA-4 blockade in lung cancer. Study in general: Across the patients, objective responses occurred in about 19%, and disease control in roughly 30%.

Assay: immunoSEQ multiplex PCR; the TCRdb copy retains only in-frame clones and omits some. The data hold under 100,000 clones, with under 85% observed a single time. Focal radiation plus CTLA-4 blockade with ipilimumab was given to patients with chemo-refractory metastatic non-small-cell lung cancer. J was trimmed by 3 bases and V by 4 bases; bases with no gene match: 10. This CDR3 has 16 residues. The germline gives CDR1 SGHVS, CDR2 FQNEAQ. Whole-study results and caveats: Interferon-beta and early blood T cell clone dynamics reportedly predicted response best. Researchers report tumor-derived TCR clones expanding in blood after radiotherapy plus ipilimumab.

The V gene is TRBV7-8, the J gene TRBJ1-2; 8 bases match TRBD1. The material sequenced was peripheral blood, taken from a patient treated with radiotherapy plus ipilimumab. The origin of this receptor is a human donor with non-small cell lung cancer that progressed on radiotherapy plus ipilimumab. The CDR3 nucleotides are TGTGCCAGCAGCTGGATCGCAGGGGGCTATGACTATGGCTACACCTTC. This gives the protein CASSWIAGGYDYGYTF.